This T cell receptor (beta chain) stems from a study of control samples from healthy donors and cancer patients (dated by TCRdb to about 2020). Receptor libraries were prepared by the immunoSEQ multiplex PCR assay. This immuneACCESS table, as held by TCRdb, lists in-frame sequences with V and J called but not all clones. Of the missing ones, under half trace to an unresolved V gene in checked studies; the others have no known cause. Within this sample are a few hundred thousand clones, with roughly 90% of them counted one time only. The ten most abundant clones make up 5% to 8% of the sample. About this clone itself: The antigen this receptor binds is unknown. A read error may produce the germline difference seen at one junction end.

The sequencing input was PBMCs. The sequence was collected from a man in his forties with head and neck cancer.

The DNA sequence reads TGTGCCAGCAGCTCCGATCCCGGGACAGGGGTCAGTAGGATCTTC. Translation gives CASSSDPGTGVSRIF. Recombination connected TRBV11-2 to TRBJ2-1, and TRBD1 aligns with 10 junction nucleotides. Per the germline V gene, SGHAT is the CDR1 and FQNNGV is the CDR2. The CDR3 contains 15 residues, cysteine and phenylalanine counted. Kept here is only the CDR3 DNA, which spans 45 bases and is read in frame from base 1.